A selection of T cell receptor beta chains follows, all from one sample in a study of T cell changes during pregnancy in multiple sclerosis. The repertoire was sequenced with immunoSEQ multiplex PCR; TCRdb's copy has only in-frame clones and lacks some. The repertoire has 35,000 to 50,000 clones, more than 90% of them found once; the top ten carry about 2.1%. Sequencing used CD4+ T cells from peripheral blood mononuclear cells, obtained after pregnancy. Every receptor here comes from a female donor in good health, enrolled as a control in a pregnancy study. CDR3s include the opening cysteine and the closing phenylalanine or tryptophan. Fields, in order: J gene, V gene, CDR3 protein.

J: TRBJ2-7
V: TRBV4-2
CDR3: CASSQELPYEQYF

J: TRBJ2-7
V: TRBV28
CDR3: CASSSGTASYEQYF

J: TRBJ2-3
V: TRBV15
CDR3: CATSRPGGSDTQYF

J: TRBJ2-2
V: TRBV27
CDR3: CASSLRTSGGVTGELFF

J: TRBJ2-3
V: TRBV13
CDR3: CASRYLAGYTDTQYF

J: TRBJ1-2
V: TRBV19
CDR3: CASSIGTDPYGYTF

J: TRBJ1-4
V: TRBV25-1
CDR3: CASSPGTNEKLFF

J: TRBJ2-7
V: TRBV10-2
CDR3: CASSTGINEQYF

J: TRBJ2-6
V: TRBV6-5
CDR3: CASRRFGSGANVLTF

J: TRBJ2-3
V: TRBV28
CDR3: CASSRGLAGGRTDTQYF

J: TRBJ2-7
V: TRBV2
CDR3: CASSERRSSGGAKQYF

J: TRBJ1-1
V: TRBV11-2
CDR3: CASSFDRGTEAFF

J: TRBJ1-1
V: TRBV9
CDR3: CASSLFSQLNTEAFF

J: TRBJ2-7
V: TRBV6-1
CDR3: CASSGLAGAGTYEQYF

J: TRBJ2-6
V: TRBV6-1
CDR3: CASSEALASGANVLTF

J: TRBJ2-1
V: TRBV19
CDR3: CASSFRPQGDLAGGPHNEQFF

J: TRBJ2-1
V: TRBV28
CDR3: CASRTGGPLENEQFF

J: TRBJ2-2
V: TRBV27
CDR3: CASSPGLNTGELFF

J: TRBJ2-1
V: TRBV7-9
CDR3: CASSLLGGLLTHEQFF

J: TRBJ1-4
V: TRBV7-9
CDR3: CASRPTGTGNEKLFF

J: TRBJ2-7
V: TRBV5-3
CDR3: CARTWGGSEAYEQYF

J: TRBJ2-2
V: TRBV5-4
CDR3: CASSLRLAGRTGELFF

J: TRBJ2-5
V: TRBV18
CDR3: CASSPPAGTQYF

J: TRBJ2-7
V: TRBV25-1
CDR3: CASSEGQGHYEQYF

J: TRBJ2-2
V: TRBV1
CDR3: CTSRQQGLAGDTGELFF

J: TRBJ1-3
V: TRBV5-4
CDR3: CASSLSGRGNTIYF

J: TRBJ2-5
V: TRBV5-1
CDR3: CASSFWGGQETQYF

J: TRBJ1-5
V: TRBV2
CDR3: CASRSGQGDWKPQHF

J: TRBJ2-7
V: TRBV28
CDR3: CASSPAWGQGTYEQYF

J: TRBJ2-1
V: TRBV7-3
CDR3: CASSPAGGPIYEQFF

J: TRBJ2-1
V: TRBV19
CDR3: CASSPGWLAGRDEQFF

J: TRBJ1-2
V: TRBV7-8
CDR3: CASSAGGFGYGYTF

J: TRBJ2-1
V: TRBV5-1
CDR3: CASSLSAGTIYNEQFF

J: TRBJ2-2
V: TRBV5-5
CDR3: CASSSGLGDTGELFF

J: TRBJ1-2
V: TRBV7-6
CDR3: CASSLGTGDYGYTF

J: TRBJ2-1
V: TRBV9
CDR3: CASSVATGNEQFF

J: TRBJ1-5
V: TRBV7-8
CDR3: CASSLGARNQPQHF

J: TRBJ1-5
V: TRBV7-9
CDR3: CASSSRYQPQHF

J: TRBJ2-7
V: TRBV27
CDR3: CASSSQGEAIYEQYF

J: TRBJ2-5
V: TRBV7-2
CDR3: CASSLGAGAYLETQYF

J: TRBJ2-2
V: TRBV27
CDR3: CASRLVLNTGELFF

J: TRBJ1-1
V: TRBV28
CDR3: CASHRYMNTEAFF

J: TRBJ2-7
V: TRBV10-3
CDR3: CAISDMDRSSYEQYF

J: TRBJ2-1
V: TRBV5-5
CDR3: CASSLGGPNEQFF

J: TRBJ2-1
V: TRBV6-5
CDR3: CASGGGGGPYNEQFF

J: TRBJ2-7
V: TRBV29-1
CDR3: CSVEEDITYEQYF

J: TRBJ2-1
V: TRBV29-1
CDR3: CSAALGGIGDEQFF

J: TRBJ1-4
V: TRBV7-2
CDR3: CASSPGAFEKLFF

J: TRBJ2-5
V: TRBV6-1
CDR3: CASTRGRRQETQYF

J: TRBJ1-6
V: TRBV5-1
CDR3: CASSLTGDRTSPLHF

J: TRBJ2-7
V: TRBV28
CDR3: CASRDRDSISYEQYF

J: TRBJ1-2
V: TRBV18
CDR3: CASSPGQYSDGYTF

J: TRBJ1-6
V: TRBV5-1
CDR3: CASSSWTENNSPLHF